This passage covers 25 T cell receptor beta chains from one sample sequenced in a study of regulatory T cells in long-lasting Graves disease. Assembly of TCR beta libraries relied on iRepertoire HTBI primers together with Arm-PCR of CDR3 regions. TCRdb analysed the multiplex PCR reads with MiXCR anew, one entry per CDR3 protein. Among about 460,000 distinct CDR3 sequences listed, around a fifth were seen once. Time point meaning: persistent/refractory GD, antithyroid drugs over 5 years with positive TRAb. PBMC RNA served as the TCR library source. The sample here was peripheral blood mononuclear cells (PBMCs), taken when the disease was refractory, from a patient treated with antithyroid drugs. The receptors stem from a female donor with Graves disease.

The chain carries TRBV3-1 and TRBJ1-6; no firm D call. Trimming removed 2 bases at V and 0 bases at J, with 5 bases between. Germline lookup yields CDR1 LGHDT and CDR2 YNNKEL (reference sequence). The CDR3 consists of 15 residues. For the CDR3, the DNA is TGTGCCAGCAGCCAAACCAGCTCCTATAATTCACCCCTCCACTTT. Translated: CASSQTSSYNSPLHF.

CDR3 in amino acids: CSVADTEAFF. CDR3 bases: TGCAGCGTTGCCGACACTGAAGCTTTCTTT. This chain links TRBV29-1 with TRBJ1-1; no clear D gene. This CDR3 has 10 amino acids. Germline V lookup: CDR1 SQVTM, CDR2 ANQGSEA. V lost 4 bases and J lost 3, with 3 bases in between. The full variable domain, its missing parts supplied by reference TRBV29-1 and TRBJ1-1, is SAVISQKPSRDICQRGTSLTIQCQVDSQVTMMFWYRQQPGQSLTLIATANQGSEATYESGFVIDKFPISRPNLTFSTLTVSNMSPEDSSIYLCSVADTEAFFGQGTRLTVV.

This clonotype showed up many times. The chain couples TRBV28 to TRBJ2-2; D unresolved. In germline, CDR1 is MDHEN, CDR2 SYDVKM. V was pared by 4 bases and J by 6 bases, with 0 bases between. This CDR3 is built from 10 residues. The DNA for the CDR3 is TGTGCCAGCAGTTCCGGGGAGCTGTTTTTT. The encoded protein is CASSSGELFF.

Remarks on this clonotype: This may be a read error, as it is one base from a much larger clone. This rearrangement joins TRBV10-3 to TRBJ2-7; D ambiguous. Germline V gives CDR1 ENHRY, CDR2 SYGVKD. This CDR3 contains 16 residues. V was trimmed by 0 bases and J by 2 bases, leaving 14 bases between them. In DNA, the CDR3 is TGTGCCATCAGTGAGTCGATCGTGGTCCGAGCCTACGAGCAGTACTTC. It translates to CAISESIVVRAYEQYF.

This clonotype was seen many times. The chain links TRBV7-2 to TRBJ2-7; TRBD2 aligns across 12 bases. V shed 5 bases, J shed 5 bases, and the junction held 10 bases outside the gene matches. The CDR3 spans 16 residues. From germline, CDR1 is SGHTA and CDR2 FQGNSA. CDR3 DNA sequence: TGTGCCAGCAGCCCTCAAGGACTAGCGGGACGGAACGAGCAGTACTTC. Amino acid sequence: CASSPQGLAGRNEQYF.

In this sample, this clonotype turned up a few times. The chain recombines TRBV24-1 with TRBJ2-2; tentative D call: TRBD2 (7 bases). The CDR3 is 16 residues long. V was trimmed by 4 bases and J by 5 bases, leaving 16 bases between them. Germline CDR1 and CDR2: KGHDR and SFDVKD. CDR3 residues: CATSDPGGPVTGELFF. In nucleotides, the CDR3 is TGTGCCACCAGTGACCCCGGGGGGCCGGTGACCGGGGAGCTGTTTTTT.

In this sample, this clonotype turned up a few times. This chain connects TRBV9 to TRBJ1-1, with no clear D. With 4 bases removed from V and 10 bases from J, the gap between germline ends came to 23 bases. Germline V CDR1 and CDR2: SGDLS, YYNGEE. This CDR3 comprises 15 residues. The DNA for the CDR3 is TGTGCCAGCAGCCCCCGAGGCAGCCACCCCCTGCGAGCTTTCTTT. It yields the protein CASSPRGSHPLRAFF.

The genes are TRBV12-3 or TRBV12-4 and TRBJ2-4; perhaps TRBD2 as D (7 bases). The CDR3 sequence is 15 residues long. V was pared by 6 bases and J by 4 bases, with 16 bases between. This chain's CDR3 is CASRRGGRLKNIQYF. CDR3 nucleotides: TGTGCCAGCAGAAGGGGGGGGCGACTTAAAAACATTCAGTACTTC.

This clonotype was observed a single time. A junction boundary mismatches the germline segment, possibly from a read error. V usage is TRBV28 and J usage is TRBJ2-7; the match to TRBD1 covers 7 bases. CDR1 MDHEN and CDR2 SYDVKM come from the germline V gene. The CDR3 covers 14 residues. The CDR3 sequence: CASSLEGAVYGQYF. Written as DNA, the CDR3 is TGTGCCAGCAGTTTAGAGGGGGCGGTCTACGGGCAGTACTTC. Combining the CDR3 with reference TRBV28 and TRBJ2-7 gives the whole variable domain DVKVTQSSRYLVKRTGEKVFLECVQDMDHENMFWYRQDPGLGLRLIYFSYDVKMKEKGDIPEGYSVSREKKERFSLILESASTNQTSMYLCASSLEGAVYGQYFGPGTRLTVT.

This clonotype was recorded at least ten times. The DNA of the CDR3 is TGTGCCAGCAGTCCCGTGGACACTGAAGCTTTCTTT. Protein: CASSPVDTEAFF. The rearrangement joins TRBV6-1 to TRBJ1-1; unclear D gene. Germline-derived CDR1 and CDR2 are MNHNS and SASEGT. This CDR3 comprises 12 residues. The V end lost 5 bases, the J end lost 3 bases, and 7 bases lay between the germline ends.

The CDR3 sequence: CASSPSGGAQDTQYF. The CDR3 DNA reads TGTGCCAGCAGTCCTAGCGGGGGGGCCCAAGATACGCAGTATTTT. This chain uses TRBV28 with TRBJ2-3, with 12 positions matching TRBD2. This CDR3 spans 15 amino acids. Germline V gene data show CDR1 as MDHEN and CDR2 as SYDVKM. Trimming took 5 bases from V and 5 from J; bases not matched to a gene: 5.

This clonotype showed up many times. The V gene is TRBV12-3 or TRBV12-4, the J gene TRBJ1-6, with D possibly matching TRBD1 (6 bases). The CDR3 consists of 10 residues. V dropped 8 bases and J dropped 10 bases, with 6 bases sitting between them. The CDR3 sequence is CASGGSPLHF. CDR3 DNA: TGTGCCAGCGGGGGCTCACCCCTCCACTTT.

This clonotype was seen more than once but under ten times. The V and J genes are TRBV28 and TRBJ2-1; D not resolved. CDR1 MDHEN and CDR2 SYDVKM come from the germline V gene. The V end was cut by 2 bases, the J end by 7 bases, with 9 bases between. CDR3 length: 13 residues. As DNA, the CDR3 is TGTGCCAGCAGTTTAAGTGGGCTGAATGAGCAGTTCTTC. It translates to CASSLSGLNEQFF.

This clonotype was recorded many times. The J gene is TRBJ1-5, the V gene TRBV25-1, with TRBD1 matching 7 bases. Trimming at V came to 1 base and at J to 10 bases, leaving 7 bases not matched to a gene. The CDR3 length is 14 residues. Germline V gene lookup returns CDR1 MGHDK and CDR2 SYGVNS. CDR3 nucleotide sequence: TGTGCCAGCAGTGAATCAGGGGGAGGATCTCCCCAGCATTTT. Translation: CASSESGGGSPQHF.

This clonotype was recorded many times. This chain connects TRBV2 to TRBJ2-5; D tentatively fits TRBD1 or TRBD2 (5 bases each). Germline values: CDR1 SNHLY, CDR2 FYNNEI. This CDR3 has 14 residues. V gave up 5 bases and J gave up 7 bases, with 17 bases separating them. The CDR3 here is CASSPLVGTGTQYF. The CDR3 DNA sequence: TGTGCCAGCAGTCCTCTAGTAGGGACCGGGACCCAGTACTTC.

In this sample, this clonotype turned up a few times. This sequence joins TRBV6-1 and TRBJ2-3; unclear D gene. With 7 bases removed from V and 3 bases from J, the gap between germline ends came to 17 bases. Germline V gene lookup returns CDR1 MNHNS and CDR2 SASEGT. This CDR3 is 15 amino acids long. CDR3 nucleotide sequence: TGTGCCAGCACCTACCCAACGATTGGAACAGATACGCAGTATTTT. It encodes CASTYPTIGTDTQYF.

This clonotype appeared a few times. The CDR3 region is CASSFPRQGGGAFF. The CDR3 nucleotides are TGTGCCAGCAGCTTCCCAAGACAGGGGGGCGGGGCTTTCTTT. The rearrangement joins TRBV5-6 to TRBJ1-1; 9 nucleotides align to TRBD1. Germline CDR1 SGHDT, CDR2 YYEEEE. The CDR3 extends over 14 amino acids. The trim removed 2 bases at V and 11 bases at J, leaving 10 bases unmatched.

This clonotype was recorded at least ten times. The chain is built from TRBV27 and TRBJ1-4, with D unresolved. The germline CDR1 and CDR2 sequences are MNHEY and SMNVEV (reference sequence). V was trimmed by 2 bases and J by 0 bases, leaving 7 bases between them. The CDR3 length is 15 residues. CDR3 bases: TGTGCCAGCAGTTTAGCGGTGGCAACTAATGAAAAACTGTTTTTT. Protein: CASSLAVATNEKLFF.

This clonotype was detected ten times or more. V gene TRBV20-1 combines with J gene TRBJ2-7; D remains ambiguous. The CDR3 has 13 amino acids. V was trimmed by 2 bases and J by 2 bases, leaving 10 bases between them. In germline, CDR1 is DFQATT, CDR2 SNEGSKA (reference sequence). The CDR3 nucleotides read TGCAGTGCTAGAACACTTTCCGCCTACGAGCAGTACTTC. Amino acid sequence: CSARTLSAYEQYF.

Regarding this clonotype: It may be a read error: a sequence one base away is much more abundant. The CDR3 end shows no conserved phenylalanine or tryptophan, and so a read error is likely. V gene TRBV28 combines with J gene TRBJ2-7; the match to TRBD1 covers 10 bases. V lost 6 bases to trimming and J lost 6 bases; unmatched junction nucleotides: 11. Germline-derived CDR1 and CDR2 are MDHEN and SYDVKM. This CDR3 has 15 amino acids. The CDR3 DNA sequence: TGTGCCAGCAGCTCCCCGGGACAGGGGCTCTCCGAGCAGTACTCC. Amino acid sequence: CASSSPGQGLSEQYS.

This chain connects TRBV9 to TRBJ2-7; no reliable D call. V gave up 3 bases and J gave up 2 bases, with 9 bases separating them. CDR3 length equals 13 residues. Germline CDR1 reads SGDLS; CDR2 reads YYNGEE. CDR3 sequence (DNA): TGTGCCAGCAGCGCCGATTCGACCTACGAGCAGTACTTC. This gives the protein CASSADSTYEQYF.

The chain employs TRBV12-3 or TRBV12-4 and TRBJ2-3; perhaps TRBD1 as D (5 bases). V was pared by 6 bases and J by 4 bases, with 11 bases between. The CDR3 spans 13 residues. CDR3 sequence (DNA): TGTGCCAGCAGCAGGGAAGTAGCAGATACGCAGTATTTT. Protein sequence: CASSREVADTQYF.

The chain joins TRBV10-3 to TRBJ1-3; a weak D match, TRBD1 (6 bases). The CDR3 sequence is 16 residues long. Trimming left V 0 bases short and J 4 bases short, with 13 bases between. Per germline, CDR1 ENHRY and CDR2 SYGVKD. The CDR3 reads CAISESGGTGGNTIYF. The DNA of the CDR3 is TGTGCCATCAGTGAGTCAGGGGGAACAGGAGGAAACACCATATATTTT.

V and J are TRBV19 and TRBJ1-5; D unresolved. The CDR3 has 15 amino acids. Germline V gene sequence: CDR1 LNHDA, CDR2 SQIVND (reference sequence). The V end lost 6 bases, the J end lost 0 bases, and 12 bases lay between the germline ends. CDR3 sequence reads: CASRVTDYSNQPQHF. The CDR3 DNA reads as TGTGCCAGTAGGGTTACAGACTATAGCAATCAGCCCCAGCATTTT. Full variable domain (outside the CDR3, taken from reference TRBV19 and TRBJ1-5): DGGITQSPKYLFRKEGQNVTLSCEQNLNHDAMYWYRQDPGQGLRLIYYSQIVNDFQKGDIAEGYSVSREKKESFPLTVTSAQKNPTAFYLCASRVTDYSNQPQHFGDGTRLSIL.

This clonotype was picked up a small number of times. The V and J genes are TRBV12-3 or TRBV12-4 and TRBJ2-3; 8 bases align to TRBD1. This CDR3 is built from 16 residues. Trimming cost V 6 bases and J 0 bases; bases outside gene matches: 8. The CDR3 sequence is CASRSTQGASTDTQYF. For the CDR3, the DNA is TGTGCCAGCAGATCCACCCAGGGGGCCAGCACAGATACGCAGTATTTT.